This T cell receptor beta chain came from a study of CD8 T cells in ankylosing spondylitis (dated by TCRdb to about 2017). Some background on the complete study: The study set out to find disease-linked TCR variants by profiling T cell receptor beta repertoires in ankylosing spondylitis patients and healthy donors. Peripheral blood samples were taken, and synovial fluid was additionally collected from ankylosing spondylitis patients. The full study cohort was made up of about two dozen ankylosing spondylitis patients and 108 healthy donors. General study outcomes and caveats: Significant enrichment of the disease-linked clones was reported in matched synovial fluid samples from ankylosing spondylitis patients. Some motif variants were previously reported in synovial fluid and blood of reactive arthritis patients, suggesting common disease-initiation mechanisms. A CD8+ phenotype was shown by the disease-linked clones, which were found at relatively low frequencies in peripheral blood. Blood from ankylosing spondylitis patients appeared to be characterized by a TCR beta motif composed of about eight highly homologous amino acid variants.

Via the germline V gene (reference sequence), CDR1 is SEHNR and CDR2 FQNEAQ. V is shortened by 5 bases, J by 0 bases, and the region joining them spans 16 bases. Spanning cysteine to phenylalanine, the CDR3 consists of 17 amino acids. Just CDR3 DNA is preserved here, 51 bases in frame from base 1. With regard to this clonotype: Its antigen is still unknown. No base quality information exists; no much larger clone differs at one position.

TCRdb records Illumina HiSeq 2500 as the sequencer. Quantitative 5'-RACE with molecular barcodes was the method used to prepare the TCR beta libraries. As for the authors' bioinformatics: A new computational method based on a probabilistic model of VDJ rearrangement was used to identify disease-linked TCR variants. In TCRdb, the public reads were trimmed at Q25 with fastp and aligned with MiXCR, with productive beta chains retained. When rows share a CDR3 protein, they turn into one entry using the most common DNA and genes. The V and J calls were not made by the authors but by TCRdb's processing. The table for this sample lists a few hundred thousand distinct CDR3 sequences; about 10% of them were counted only once. The top ten constitute about a fifth of the sample.

Sequencing input: blood, either unsorted or a sorted T cell fraction (not recorded which). The sequence came from a male donor with ankylosing spondylitis or in good health (not recorded which). The sequence links TRBV7-9 to TRBJ2-2; the D gene assignment is ambiguous. At the DNA level, the sequence is TGTGCCAGCAGCAAAGATCCCGGGTCATCGAACACCGGGGAGCTGTTTTTT. Its translation reads: CASSKDPGSSNTGELFF.